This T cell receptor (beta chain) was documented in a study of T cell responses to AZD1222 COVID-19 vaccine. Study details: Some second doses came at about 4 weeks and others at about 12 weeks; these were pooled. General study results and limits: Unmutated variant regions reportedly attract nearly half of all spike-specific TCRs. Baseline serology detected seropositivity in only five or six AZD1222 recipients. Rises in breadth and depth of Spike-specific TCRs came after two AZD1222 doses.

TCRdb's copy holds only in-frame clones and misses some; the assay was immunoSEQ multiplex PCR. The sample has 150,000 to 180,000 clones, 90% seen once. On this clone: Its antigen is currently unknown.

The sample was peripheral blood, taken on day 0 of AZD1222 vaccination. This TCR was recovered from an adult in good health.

CDR3 in DNA: TGTGCCAGTAGTATGGGGTTCATGGGACAGGGGTTACACGAGCAGTACTTC. It encodes CASSMGFMGQGLHEQYF. The chain uses TRBV19 and TRBJ2-7, with 10 nucleotides matching TRBD1. The CDR3 loop spans 17 amino acids. Germline V gene sequence: CDR1 LNHDA, CDR2 SQIVND (reference sequence). V was pared by 3 bases and J by 5 bases, with 13 bases of the junction left unmatched.